This TCR beta chain was recovered during a study of blood T cell repertoires in COVID-19. Original processing methods: Researchers report that nucleated cell counts were estimated from reference gene primer amplification. Profiled with immunoSEQ multiplex PCR; TCRdb holds only in-frame clones, not every one. V and J calls and clone size are as listed in that table; D and trimming were resolved from the DNA. The profile shows 130,000 or so clones, approximately 88% of them singletons. The CDR3 has 15 residues. Per the germline V gene, CDR1 is MNHEY and CDR2 is SMNVEV (reference sequence). V was clipped by 7 bases and J by 3 bases; unmatched bases: 11.

The TCR was taken from a man aged 45-60 years with acute or convalescent COVID-19. What was sequenced was peripheral blood. The rearrangement joins TRBV27 to TRBJ1-1, with TRBD1 matching 7 bases. Here the CDR3 reads CASTDRGRGDTEAFF. The CDR3 DNA sequence: TGTGCCAGCACCGATAGGGGGCGGGGGGACACTGAAGCTTTCTTT.